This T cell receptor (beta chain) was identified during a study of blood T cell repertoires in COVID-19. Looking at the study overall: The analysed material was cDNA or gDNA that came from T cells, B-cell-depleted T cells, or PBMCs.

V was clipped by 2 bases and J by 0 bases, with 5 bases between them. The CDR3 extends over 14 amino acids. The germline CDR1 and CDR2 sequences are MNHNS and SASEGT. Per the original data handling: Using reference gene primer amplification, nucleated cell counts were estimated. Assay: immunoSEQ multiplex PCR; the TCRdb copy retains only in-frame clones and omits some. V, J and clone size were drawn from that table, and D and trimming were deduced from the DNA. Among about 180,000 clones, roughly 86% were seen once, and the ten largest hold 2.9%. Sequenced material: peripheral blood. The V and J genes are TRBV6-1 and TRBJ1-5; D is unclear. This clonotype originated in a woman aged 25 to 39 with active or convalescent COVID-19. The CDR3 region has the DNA TGTGCCAGCAGTGAACAGAATAGCAATCAGCCCCAGCATTTT. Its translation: CASSEQNSNQPQHF.